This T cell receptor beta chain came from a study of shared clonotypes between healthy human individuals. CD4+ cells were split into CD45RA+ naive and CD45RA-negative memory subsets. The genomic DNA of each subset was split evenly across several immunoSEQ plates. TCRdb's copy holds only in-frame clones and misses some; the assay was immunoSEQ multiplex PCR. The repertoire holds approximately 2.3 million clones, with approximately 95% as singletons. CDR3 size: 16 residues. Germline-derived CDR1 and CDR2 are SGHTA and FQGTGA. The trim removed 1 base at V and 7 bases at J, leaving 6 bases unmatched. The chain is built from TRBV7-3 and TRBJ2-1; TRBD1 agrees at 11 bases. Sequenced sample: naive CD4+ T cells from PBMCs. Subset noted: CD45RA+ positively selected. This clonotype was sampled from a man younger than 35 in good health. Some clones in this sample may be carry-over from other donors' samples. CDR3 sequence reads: CASSLIGQGASNEQFF. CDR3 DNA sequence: TGTGCCAGCAGCTTAATCGGACAGGGGGCGAGTAATGAGCAGTTCTTC.